Sequencing of this T cell receptor (beta chain) was carried out in a study of T-cell memory formation after mild COVID-19. Findings of the study overall: There were some responding clones in pre-infection memory, which suggested that cross-reactive memory had joined. Nothing confirmed that second-wave clones peaking on day 37 were specific for SARS-CoV-2. Contracting clones from day 15 to 85 had balanced CD4/CD8; later expanders favoured CD4+.

TCRdb reprocessed the 5' RACE reads via MiXCR and lists one record per CDR3 protein. The table includes tens of thousands of distinct CDR3 sequences, 6% to 8.5% detected once. This CDR3 is built from 15 residues. V dropped 3 bases and J dropped 3 bases, with 15 bases sitting between them. Germline V gene lookup returns CDR1 SGHTA and CDR2 FQGTGA. This clonotype was counted ten times or more. Its specificity is unknown. The J gene is TRBJ2-7, the V gene TRBV7-3; D is perhaps TRBD1 or TRBD2 (5 bases each). The clonotype comes from an adult who had mild COVID-19 (a few samples of this study predate the infection). Cell type and time point are not known. Material for sequencing was PBMCs or a T cell subset sorted from them (not recorded which). The CDR3 spells CASSLGDGVLYEQYF. The CDR3 region has the DNA TGTGCCAGCAGCTTGGGGGATGGGGTACTCTACGAGCAGTACTTC.